A selection of T cell receptor beta chains follows, all from one sample in a study of cytomegalovirus exposure and HLA in healthy donors. Profiling relied on immunoSEQ multiplex PCR, and the TCRdb table lists in-frame clones only, not all of them. The sample has about 140,000 clones, around 90% seen once. The sequenced sample consisted of PBMCs. These receptors all stem from a woman between 35 and 50 years old in good health and CMV-seronegative. CDR3s leave out the opening cysteine and the closing phenylalanine or tryptophan. D genes are given only for firm matches.

J: TRBJ2-7; D: TRBD1; V: TRBV25-1; CDR3: ASSEFVGQPVRQY
J: TRBJ2-2; D: .; V: TRBV7-9; CDR3: ASSSQGTGGLF
J: TRBJ1-1; D: .; V: TRBV29-1; CDR3: SSLGGTLTNTEAF
J: TRBJ2-3; D: TRBD2; V: TRBV5-4; CDR3: ASSQGTSGRDEDTQY
J: TRBJ2-7; D: TRBD1; V: TRBV6-1; CDR3: ASRGQVSYEQY
J: TRBJ2-3; D: .; V: TRBV12-5; CDR3: ASGLGLNPGRETQY
J: TRBJ2-5; D: .; V: TRBV5-1; CDR3: ASTEEGRETQY
J: TRBJ2-3; D: .; V: TRBV4-2; CDR3: ASSHEMSAGAGTDTQY
J: TRBJ1-2; D: .; V: TRBV5-1; CDR3: ASSLLLTGERSYT
J: TRBJ1-1; D: .; V: TRBV19; CDR3: ASSNGHIAEAF
J: TRBJ2-7; D: .; V: TRBV7-9; CDR3: ASSLGIRVDGEQY
J: TRBJ1-5; D: .; V: TRBV21-1; CDR3: ASSKRDSYQPQH
J: TRBJ2-1; D: TRBD2; V: TRBV7-2; CDR3: ASSSEAGRPWNEQF
J: .; D: .; V: TRBV4-2; CDR3: ASSQGLSSSYEQY
J: TRBJ1-3; D: .; V: TRBV6-5; CDR3: ASSYLYRERIY
J: TRBJ2-2; D: TRBD2; V: TRBV19; CDR3: ASSLGLAGGESTGELF
J: TRBJ1-1; D: .; V: TRBV7-8; CDR3: ASSFTGRNTEAF
J: TRBJ2-7; D: .; V: TRBV5-6; CDR3: ASSLPPVGGYEQY
J: TRBJ2-1; D: .; V: TRBV5-1; CDR3: ASSHTTTDEQF
J: TRBJ2-3; D: TRBD2; V: TRBV5-1; CDR3: ASSAISGKGDTQY
J: TRBJ2-1; D: TRBD2; V: TRBV7-6; CDR3: ASSLIQEREGNEQF
J: TRBJ2-5; D: .; V: TRBV11-3; CDR3: ASSFYSNVKTQY
J: TRBJ1-2; D: .; V: TRBV9; CDR3: ASSVVGEPYGYT
J: TRBJ2-7; D: TRBD2; V: TRBV28; CDR3: ASSSPGLGSYEQY
J: TRBJ2-5; D: .; V: TRBV28; CDR3: ASITPRGAQETQY
J: TRBJ2-2; D: .; V: TRBV4-1; CDR3: ASSQARQSAGELF
J: TRBJ1-2; D: .; V: TRBV2; CDR3: ASSNHRVSNYGYT
J: TRBJ2-5; D: .; V: TRBV2; CDR3: ASRRQEETQY
J: TRBJ1-2; D: .; V: TRBV28; CDR3: ASSLPGPYGYT
J: TRBJ1-2; D: TRBD1; V: TRBV5-4; CDR3: ASSLGGAGQRPTSYGYT
J: TRBJ1-5; D: .; V: TRBV7-6; CDR3: ASSLGYGQPQH
J: TRBJ1-2; D: TRBD1; V: TRBV5-6; CDR3: ASSTTRTGVAYGYT
J: TRBJ2-1; D: .; V: TRBV25-1; CDR3: ASSEPREPSYNEQF
J: TRBJ1-1; D: .; V: TRBV19; CDR3: ASSISAGIMNTEAF
J: TRBJ1-2; D: TRBD1; V: TRBV10-1; CDR3: ASSDSGTGGVYGYT
J: TRBJ1-5; D: .; V: TRBV4-1; CDR3: ASSHGAARGPQPQH
J: TRBJ2-5; D: TRBD1; V: TRBV11-2; CDR3: ASSLQGARETQY
J: TRBJ2-5; D: .; V: TRBV5-8; CDR3: ASSFQGGETQY
J: TRBJ2-1; D: .; V: TRBV5-1; CDR3: ASSDRGGDDEQF
J: TRBJ1-5; D: .; V: TRBV11-2; CDR3: ASSLDRNQPQH
J: TRBJ2-5; D: TRBD1; V: TRBV7-9; CDR3: ASEPPLRQGRETQY
J: TRBJ1-5; D: .; V: TRBV6-1; CDR3: ASSEWGLGPEGQPQH
J: TRBJ1-1; D: .; V: TRBV5-1; CDR3: ASSEHSMNTEAF
J: TRBJ2-7; D: .; V: TRBV6-6; CDR3: ASSLRSHEQY
J: TRBJ1-3; D: .; V: TRBV7-2; CDR3: ASSPTRVTSGNTIY
J: TRBJ2-3; D: TRBD2; V: TRBV5-1; CDR3: ASSLGTTSGRSTDTQY
J: TRBJ1-1; D: TRBD1; V: TRBV19; CDR3: ASSSQGDTEAF
J: TRBJ1-1; D: .; V: TRBV19; CDR3: ASKIESDTEAF
J: TRBJ1-5; D: .; V: TRBV4-1; CDR3: ASSQEARYQPQH
J: TRBJ1-2; D: .; V: TRBV5-1; CDR3: ASSLARGRGPKGSNYGYT
J: TRBJ2-2; D: .; V: TRBV7-2; CDR3: ASRPQGFPGELF
J: TRBJ1-1; D: .; V: TRBV19; CDR3: ASNSAGAPPFGTEAF
J: TRBJ2-3; D: .; V: TRBV5-1; CDR3: ASSLVPAGFGTDTQY
J: TRBJ2-1; D: TRBD2; V: TRBV5-1; CDR3: ASSPRLAGESEQF
J: TRBJ1-2; D: .; V: TRBV6-1; CDR3: ASAGNYGYT
J: TRBJ1-4; D: .; V: TRBV7-2; CDR3: ASSHNMGGDEKLF
J: TRBJ2-2; D: .; V: TRBV5-4; CDR3: ASSLGSTNTGELF
J: TRBJ2-3; D: .; V: TRBV9; CDR3: ASSVRFGTDTQY
J: TRBJ2-1; D: .; V: TRBV6-1; CDR3: ASSEAQGQGSVNEQF